This T cell receptor beta chain was profiled in a study of metastatic and nonmetastatic thyroid tumors (dated by TCRdb to 2018 to 2021). For context, the study as a whole: For patients with malignant and with benign thyroid disease, the researchers compared repertoires between peripheral blood samples and tumor or nodule tissue samples. The research as a whole found: In both blood and tumor samples, malignant tumors were reported to have significantly higher TCR beta diversity than benign nodules.

The library came from PCR. TCRdb lists the instrument as Illumina HiSeq 4000. High-throughput sequencing was used to profile the TCR beta-chain CDR3 region of each patient. Per the authors' processing: CDR3 differences across clinicopathological groups were used to build a classifier for discriminating distant-metastatic papillary thyroid cancer patients. The Shannon index was used to measure repertoire diversity, and the Morisita-Horn index was used to measure how similar tumor and blood repertoires were. TCRdb passed the public sequencing reads through fastp at Q25 and MiXCR, retaining productive beta sequences. V and J calls and clone size were set by TCRdb, not the authors. This sample holds about 5,000 clones; over 30% were observed only once. Over 15% of the sample goes to the ten largest clones. As to this clone: What this receptor recognizes is not known. Base qualities were left out, and no much larger clone turns up one base away.

The junction shows trimming of 3 bases on V and 12 bases on J, plus 8 bases between the germline ends. Its CDR3 holds 10 amino acids, cysteine through phenylalanine. Only the CDR3 portion is preserved as DNA: 30 bases, with reading frame beginning at the first base. Looking up the germline V gene yields CDR1 MNHEY and CDR2 SVGEGT. No patient had received any treatment before thyroid surgery. Patient clinical samples collected from about 2012 to 2019 were retrospectively analysed using T-cell receptor beta sequencing. This TCR derives from a female donor with papillary thyroid cancer or a benign thyroid nodule (not recorded which). Some clones in this sample may be carry-over from other donors' samples. The V and J genes are TRBV6-2 or TRBV6-3 and TRBJ1-1; too little of a D gene remains to name it. Sequenced: adjacent normal tissue. CDR3 protein: CASSYGETFF. At the DNA level, the sequence is TGTGCCAGCAGTTATGGGGAAACTTTCTTT.